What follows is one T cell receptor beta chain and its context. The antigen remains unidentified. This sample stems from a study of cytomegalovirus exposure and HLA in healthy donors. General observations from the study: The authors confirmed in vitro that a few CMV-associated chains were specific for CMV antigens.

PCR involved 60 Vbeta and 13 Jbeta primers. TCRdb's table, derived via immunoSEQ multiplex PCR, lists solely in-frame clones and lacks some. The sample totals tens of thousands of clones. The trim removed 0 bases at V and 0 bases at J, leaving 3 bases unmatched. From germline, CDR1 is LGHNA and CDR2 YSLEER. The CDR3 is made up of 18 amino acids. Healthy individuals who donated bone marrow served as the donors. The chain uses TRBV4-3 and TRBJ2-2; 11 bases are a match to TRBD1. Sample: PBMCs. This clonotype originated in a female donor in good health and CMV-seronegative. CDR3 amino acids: CASSQEGTGGTNTGELFF. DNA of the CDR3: TGCGCCAGCAGCCAAGAGGGGACAGGGGGAACGAACACCGGGGAGCTGTTTTTT.